Listed below are T cell receptor beta chains from one sample, sequenced in a study of T cells in Graves' hyperthyroidism and ophthalmopathy. TCRdb redid the calling of the multiplex PCR reads with MiXCR, one entry per CDR3 protein. The sample has around 430,000 distinct CDR3 sequences; more than 13% are singletons. Sequencing was performed on blood. These receptors came from a woman in her twenties or thirties with Graves' hyperthyroidism. Each CDR3 is given with its conserved first and last residue. Each record gives: CDR3 length, clone size, J gene, V gene, D gene, CDR3 DNA, CDR3 protein. A D gene is named only where the DNA matches it firmly. Where a row states a size, it is once, few, many or the class of an expanded clone; other rows omit it.

16 | once | TRBJ2-7 | TRBV5-6 | TRBD2 | TGTGCCAGCAGCCCGGCGGAGACTAGCGGGAACTACGAGCAGTACTTC | CASSPAETSGNYEQYF
15 | NA | TRBJ1-2 | TRBV20-1 | NA | TGCAGTGCCAGAGGGCGCCACAGTGGGGACTATGGCTACACCTTC | CSARGRHSGDYGYTF
16 | few | TRBJ2-5 | TRBV2 | TRBD2 | TGTGCCAGCAGTGAAAGGTCGAGCGGGATGGGGGAGACCCAGTACTTC | CASSERSSGMGETQYF
15 | many | TRBJ1-5 | TRBV30 | TRBD1 | TGTGCCTGGAGTATTGGCCAGGGGGCTAAGCAGCCCCAGCATTTT | CAWSIGQGAKQPQHF
16 | NA | TRBJ2-1 | TRBV19 | TRBD2 | TGTGCCAGTAGTGTCAGAGCCGGGGGGACCTACAATGAGCAGTTCTTC | CASSVRAGGTYNEQFF
15 | NA | TRBJ2-6 | TRBV7-9 | NA | TGTGCCAGCAGCTTATTCGGCTCTGGGGCCAACGTCCTGACTTTC | CASSLFGSGANVLTF
21 | many | TRBJ2-2 | TRBV12-3/TRBV12-4 | TRBD2 | TGTGCCAGCAGTTTTCAGACCGGGACTAGAGATATGTCGTCCCTCACCGGGGAGCTGTTTTTT | CASSFQTGTRDMSSLTGELFF
18 | NA | TRBJ2-6 | TRBV12-3/TRBV12-4 | TRBD1 | TGTGCCAGCAGCCTCGACAGGGGGCTAGGTTCTGGGGCCAACGTCCTGACTTTC | CASSLDRGLGSGANVLTF
14 | few | TRBJ2-2 | TRBV20-1 | NA | TGCAGTGCTAGACAATCTCAGGGCTCCGGGGAGCTGTTTTTT | CSARQSQGSGELFF
15 | many | TRBJ2-2 | TRBV7-9 | TRBD2 | TGTGCCAGCAGCTTGGGCGGCGGGGGACCCGGGGAGCTGTTTTTT | CASSLGGGGPGELFF
12 | many | TRBJ2-7 | TRBV28 | NA | TGTGCCAGCAGTTTCGGGCAAAGAGAGCAGTACTTC | CASSFGQREQYF
12 | many | TRBJ2-7 | TRBV3-1 | NA | TGTGCCAGCAGCCAAGTTATTTACGAGCAGTACTTC | CASSQVIYEQYF
15 | many | TRBJ2-1 | TRBV30 | NA | TGTGCCTGGAGCAAGGAGGGACCTGGGGGCAATGAGCAGTTCTTC | CAWSKEGPGGNEQFF
15 | few | TRBJ2-1 | TRBV13 | TRBD1 | TGTGCCAGCAGCCCCCGGGACAGGGGCCCGACGGAGCAGTTCTTC | CASSPRDRGPTEQFF
15 | many | TRBJ1-1 | TRBV6-1 | NA | TGTGCCACCTCCCGGGCAGGGAGGACGAACACTGAAGCTTTCTTT | CATSRAGRTNTEAFF
15 | many | TRBJ2-1 | TRBV10-3 | NA | TGTGCCATCGCGACGACTAGGTCCAGTAAAAATGAGCAGTTCTTC | CAIATTRSSKNEQFF
16 | few | TRBJ2-3 | TRBV5-1 | TRBD2 | TGCGCCAGCAGCTTGTACACTAGCGGCCTCACAGATACGCAGTATTTT | CASSLYTSGLTDTQYF
15 | many | TRBJ2-7 | TRBV27 | NA | TGTGCCAGCAGTTTATCAGGCGGAAACTCCTACGAGCAGTACTTC | CASSLSGGNSYEQYF
14 | NA | TRBJ1-1 | TRBV7-2 | NA | TGTGCCAGCAGCCCATACGGCGTCGGGACTGAAGCTTTCTTT | CASSPYGVGTEAFF
17 | few | TRBJ2-5 | TRBV3-1 | TRBD2 | TGTGCCAGCAGCCTGGGACTAGGGATCAGCAACCAAGAGACCCAGTACTTC | CASSLGLGISNQETQYF
15 | many | TRBJ2-7 | TRBV7-2 | TRBD2 | TGTGCCAGCAGCTTTAGTAGCGGGAGTACGTACGAGCAGTACTTC | CASSFSSGSTYEQYF
16 | NA | TRBJ2-3 | TRBV4-1 | NA | TGCGCCAGCAGCCAAGATGAGGGCGGACCGGCAGATACGCAGTATTTT | CASSQDEGGPADTQYF
12 | many | TRBJ2-5 | TRBV28 | NA | TGTGCCAGCAGTTTAGTTAAAGAGACCCAGTACTTC | CASSLVKETQYF
11 | many | TRBJ1-1 | TRBV2 | NA | TGTGCCAGCAGTGATCCAGGGGAAGCTTTCTTT | CASSDPGEAFF
13 | few | TRBJ2-7 | TRBV29-1 | TRBD1 | TGCAGCGTTGTGGGGGACAGGGGCTACGAGCAGTACTTC | CSVVGDRGYEQYF
15 | few | TRBJ1-2 | TRBV5-5 | NA | TGTGCCAGCAGTCTCGTACGCCGGTCTGGCTATGGCTACACCTTC | CASSLVRRSGYGYTF
15 | few | TRBJ2-1 | TRBV10-3 | TRBD1 | TGTGCCATCAGTGAGGGACAGGGGAGGAACAATGAGCAGTTCTTC | CAISEGQGRNNEQFF
13 | NA | TRBJ2-5 | TRBV3-1 | NA | TGTGCCAGCAGCCAACCCAAAGGAGAGACCCGGTACTTC | CASSQPKGETRYF
14 | NA | TRBJ1-1 | TRBV13 | TRBD1 | TGTGCCAGCAGCTGGACAGGAGTGAACACTGAAGCTTTCTTT | CASSWTGVNTEAFF
13 | NA | TRBJ2-4 | TRBV30 | TRBD1 | TGTGCCTGGAGCGACGGACAGGGCAACATTCAGTACTTC | CAWSDGQGNIQYF
13 | few | TRBJ1-1 | TRBV25-1 | NA | TGTGCCAGCAGTGAAGGAGGGAACACTGAAGCTTTCTTT | CASSEGGNTEAFF
16 | NA | TRBJ2-3 | TRBV4-1 | TRBD1 | TGCGCCAGCAGCCCCAGACAGGGGGGCTCCACAGATACGCAGTATTTT | CASSPRQGGSTDTQYF
17 | few | TRBJ2-3 | TRBV19 | NA | TGTGCCAGTAGTATTGGAACAGCGGCCGCGTTCACAGATACGCAGTATTTT | CASSIGTAAAFTDTQYF
8 | few | TRBJ1-5 | TRBV6-1 | NA | TGTCCCCAGGGGCCCCAGCATTTT | CPQGPQHF
15 | few | TRBJ1-4 | TRBV7-9 | NA | TGTGCCAGCAGCGCGGACCTCCTAGGGAAAGAAAAACTGTTTTTT | CASSADLLGKEKLFF
17 | many | TRBJ1-1 | TRBV20-1 | TRBD1 | TGCAGTGCTAGAGATTGGGGGACAGGGCGGAAGAACACTGAAGCTTTCTTT | CSARDWGTGRKNTEAFF
15 | few | TRBJ2-1 | TRBV7-9 | NA | TGTGCCAGCAGCTTTCAGGGGAGACCGTACAATGAGCAGTTCTTC | CASSFQGRPYNEQFF
12 | NA | TRBJ2-1 | TRBV5-5 | NA | TGTGCCAGCAGCTGGGAGGAGAATGAGCAGTTCTTC | CASSWEENEQFF
15 | NA | TRBJ2-7 | TRBV20-1 | TRBD2 | TGCAGTGCTAGACGACTAGCGGGTGTCTCCTACGAGCAGTACTTC | CSARRLAGVSYEQYF
17 | many | TRBJ2-6 | TRBV28 | NA | TGTGCCAGCAATACTCGGGCAGGCCGCTCTGGGGCCAACGTCCTGACTTTC | CASNTRAGRSGANVLTF
12 | NA | TRBJ2-5 | TRBV11-1 | TRBD1 | TGTGCCAGCAGCATTGACAGGGCAGACCAGTACTTC | CASSIDRADQYF
13 | many | TRBJ2-3 | TRBV12-3/TRBV12-4 | TRBD1 | TGTGCCAGCAGCGCGGGACAGGAAGATACGCAGTATTTT | CASSAGQEDTQYF
14 | many | TRBJ1-3 | TRBV30 | NA | TGTGCCTGGGGCCCGGAGGATATCGGAAACACCATATATTTT | CAWGPEDIGNTIYF
14 | many | TRBJ2-1 | TRBV3-1 | TRBD2 | TGTGCCAGCAGTAGGACTAGCGGAAACAATGAGCAGTTCTTC | CASSRTSGNNEQFF
18 | NA | TRBJ2-1 | TRBV5-1 | TRBD2 | TGCGCCAGCAGCTTGTCGGGGCGACTAGCGGGAGGGCCGAATGAGCAGTTCTTC | CASSLSGRLAGGPNEQFF
16 | few | TRBJ2-1 | TRBV20-1 | TRBD2 | TGCAGTGCTAGGGGACTAGCGGGAGACTTGAGGCATGAGCAGTTCTTC | CSARGLAGDLRHEQFF
15 | few | TRBJ1-2 | TRBV3-1 | TRBD1 | TGTGCCAGCAGTGACGCCGGGACAGGGCGCTATGGCTACACCTTC | CASSDAGTGRYGYTF
15 | NA | TRBJ2-5 | TRBV6-5 | TRBD2 | TGTGCCAGCAGTTACTCCGGGAGGGGGCAAGAGACCCAGTACTTC | CASSYSGRGQETQYF
14 | many | TRBJ2-2 | TRBV11-2 | NA | TGTGCCAGCAACCTGGGTCTGAACACCGGGGAGCTGTTTTTT | CASNLGLNTGELFF
15 | many | TRBJ1-1 | TRBV3-1 | NA | TGTGCCAGCAGCCAAGGAACCTATATGAACACTGAAGCTTTCTTT | CASSQGTYMNTEAFF
15 | NA | TRBJ2-1 | TRBV4-2 | NA | TGTGCCAGCAGCCAAGATCTTACCATCTACAATGAGCAGTTCTTC | CASSQDLTIYNEQFF